This T cell receptor beta chain was identified in a study of response to subunit inactivated influenza vaccine. TCRdb reanalysed the RT-PCR reads using MiXCR and keeps one entry per CDR3 protein. Of 650,000 to 800,000 distinct CDR3 sequences listed, more than 11% are singletons. This clonotype was counted only a few times. V shed 1 base and J shed 6 bases, with 10 bases lying between them. Germline V gives CDR1 LGHNA, CDR2 YSLEER. The CDR3 is 13 amino acids. The rearrangement uses TRBV4-3 and TRBJ2-7, with D perhaps matching TRBD2 (6 bases). The sample in question was PBMCs from blood, obtained around two weeks before vaccination. This sequence originates from a man in his fifties or sixties who received an inactivated influenza vaccine. CDR3 nucleotides: TGCGCCAGCAGCCAAGCGCAGGGAGGCGAGCAGTACTTC. Its translation: CASSQAQGGEQYF.